The 7 T cell receptor beta chains below come from one sample, sequenced in a study of shared clonotypes between healthy human individuals. TCRdb's table, derived via immunoSEQ multiplex PCR, lists solely in-frame clones and lacks some. This sample carries some 320,000 clones, around 86% of them seen once, and the ten largest clones take under 20%. Specimen: memory CD8+ T cells sorted from blood. Subset meaning: CD45RO+ cells pooled with CCR7-negative TemRA cells. Every receptor here comes from a man aged 18 to 29 in good health.

The chain carries TRBV5-4 and TRBJ2-5; D is unclear. The germline gives CDR1 SGHNT, CDR2 YYREEE (reference sequence). The germline V and J ends were trimmed by 1 base and 1 base, with 8 bases remaining between them. The CDR3 loop spans 14 amino acids. The chain's CDR3 is CASSLPGPQETQYF. The CDR3 region has the DNA TGTGCCAGCAGCTTGCCCGGGCCCCAAGAGACCCAGTACTTC.

The chain uses TRBV28 and TRBJ2-7; 8 nucleotides align to TRBD1. This CDR3 region has 15 residues. Germline V gives CDR1 MDHEN, CDR2 SYDVKM. The V gene end was trimmed by 5 bases and the J gene end by 0 bases; junction bases not matched to a gene: 6. The CDR3 bases are TGTGCCAGCAGTCTAAACAGGGGGAGCTCCTACGAGCAGTACTTC. Encoded protein: CASSLNRGSSYEQYF. The full variable domain, rest sourced from reference TRBV28 and TRBJ2-7, is DVKVTQSSRYLVKRTGEKVFLECVQDMDHENMFWYRQDPGLGLRLIYFSYDVKMKEKGDIPEGYSVSREKKERFSLILESASTNQTSMYLCASSLNRGSSYEQYFGPGTRLTVT.

V gene TRBV11-2 combines with J gene TRBJ2-1, with TRBD2 identical over 9 bases. The CDR3 contains 19 residues. V shed 1 base, J shed 2 bases, and the junction held 12 bases outside the gene matches. Germline values: CDR1 SGHAT, CDR2 FQNNGV. The CDR3 here is CASSLVGSGSPSTYNEQFF. In DNA form, the CDR3 reads TGTGCCAGCAGCTTAGTTGGTAGCGGGAGTCCATCAACCTACAATGAGCAGTTCTTC.

The V and J genes are TRBV7-9 and TRBJ2-2; either TRBD1 or TRBD2 may supply D (5 bases each). The CDR3 has 18 amino acids. V shed 7 bases and J shed 1 base, with 22 bases lying between them. Germline-derived CDR1 and CDR2 are SEHNR and FQNEAQ (reference sequence). The chain's CDR3 is CASNFGENRPMNTGELFF. The DNA for the CDR3 is TGTGCCAGCAACTTCGGGGAAAACAGGCCTATGAACACCGGGGAGCTGTTTTTT. The complete variable domain, with remaining parts taken from reference TRBV7-9 and TRBJ2-2, reads DTGVSQNPRHKITKRGQNVTFRCDPISEHNRLYWYRQTLGQGPEFLTYFQNEAQLEKSRLLSDRFSAERPKGSFSTLEIQRTEQGDSAMYLCASNFGENRPMNTGELFFGEGSRLTVL.

V usage is TRBV6-5 and J usage is TRBJ1-1, with no clear D. The V and J ends lost 5 bases and 1 base respectively, with 11 bases between them. This CDR3 has 14 residues. CDR1 MNHEY and CDR2 SVGAGI come from the germline V gene. CDR3 DNA: TGTGCCAGCAGTCGCGGTGGGGAGAACACTGAAGCTTTCTTT. It translates to CASSRGGENTEAFF.

The chain links TRBV7-2 to TRBJ2-2; D unclear. With 1 base removed from V and 6 bases from J, the gap between germline ends came to 6 bases. The germline CDR1 and CDR2 sequences are SGHTA and FQGNSA. This CDR3 spans 13 amino acids. The DNA for the CDR3 is TGTGCCAGCAGCTTAGTAGGCTCCGGGGAGCTGTTTTTT. This encodes CASSLVGSGELFF.

The chain employs TRBV5-1 and TRBJ1-1; 7 positions agree with TRBD1. The CDR3 is made up of 18 amino acids. Trimming took 1 base from V and 0 from J; bases not matched to a gene: 12. CDR1 and CDR2 from the germline V gene are SGHRS and YFSETQ. The CDR3 DNA reads TGCGCCAGCAGCTTGATCCGACAGGGTTCACCCTTGAACACTGAAGCTTTCTTT. It is translated as CASSLIRQGSPLNTEAFF.